This T cell receptor (beta chain) was sequenced during a study of cytomegalovirus exposure and HLA in healthy donors. Donors showed nominal health when sampled, although they likely had unrecorded immune exposures. This CDR3 is built from 13 residues. The V and J ends lost 4 bases and 0 bases, in that order; junction bases with no gene match: 1. CDR1 is SGHRS, CDR2 YFSETQ, per germline. Primers included in the PCR were 60 Vbeta and 13 Jbeta primers. Data came from immunoSEQ multiplex PCR; TCRdb stores just in-frame clones and leaves some out. This table has 150,000 to 200,000 clones, 84% appearing once.

The chain combines TRBV5-1 with TRBJ2-7; TRBD2 matches at 7 bases. This clonotype was obtained from a boy between 2 and 10 years old in good health and CMV-seronegative. The sequencing input was PBMCs. The CDR3 protein is CASSPSGSYEQYF. Here the CDR3 DNA reads TGCGCCAGCAGCCCTAGCGGCTCCTACGAGCAGTACTTC.